This TCR beta chain was sequenced in a study of T cells after yellow fever vaccination. TCRdb recomputed calls from the 5' RACE reads with MiXCR, one row per CDR3 protein. The data contain some 670,000 distinct CDR3 sequences, 12% of them singletons. There are a few counts of this clonotype. Trimming removed 0 bases at V and 2 bases at J, with 2 bases between. CDR3 length: 12 amino acids. The germline V gene has CDR1 MNHNY and CDR2 SVGAGI (reference sequence). The sequences come from PBMCs, collected on the day of the yellow fever booster vaccination. The clonotype was recovered from a man aged 25-45 years who received the YFV17D yellow fever vaccine. This chain uses TRBV6-6 with TRBJ2-7; D not resolved. The CDR3 coding sequence is TGTGCCAGCAGTTACTCGGCCTACGAGCAGTACTTC. It is translated as CASSYSAYEQYF.